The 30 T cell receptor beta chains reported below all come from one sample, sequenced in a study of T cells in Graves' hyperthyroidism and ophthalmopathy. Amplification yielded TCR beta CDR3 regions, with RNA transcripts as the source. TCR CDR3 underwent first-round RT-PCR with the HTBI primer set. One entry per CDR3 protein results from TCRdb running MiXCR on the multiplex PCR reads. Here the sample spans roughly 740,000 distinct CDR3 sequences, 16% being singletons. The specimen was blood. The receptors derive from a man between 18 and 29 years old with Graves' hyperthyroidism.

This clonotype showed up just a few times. CDR3 coding DNA: TGCAGTGCTAGAGATCCTCGCAGGGCCGGTAATGAAAAACTGTTTTTT. It codes for CSARDPRRAGNEKLFF. J is TRBJ1-4 and V is TRBV20-1; maybe TRBD1 (5 bases). This CDR3 is 16 amino acids long. The germline CDR1 and CDR2 sequences are DFQATT and SNEGSKA (reference sequence). Trimming took 0 bases from V and 4 from J, leaving 15 bases between them.

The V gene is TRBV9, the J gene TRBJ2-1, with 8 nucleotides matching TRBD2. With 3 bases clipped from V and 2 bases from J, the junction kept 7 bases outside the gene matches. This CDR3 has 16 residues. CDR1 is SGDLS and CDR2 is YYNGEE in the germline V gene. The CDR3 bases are TGTGCCAGCAGCGCCGCAGGTAGCGGGACCTACAATGAGCAGTTCTTC. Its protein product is CASSAAGSGTYNEQFF.

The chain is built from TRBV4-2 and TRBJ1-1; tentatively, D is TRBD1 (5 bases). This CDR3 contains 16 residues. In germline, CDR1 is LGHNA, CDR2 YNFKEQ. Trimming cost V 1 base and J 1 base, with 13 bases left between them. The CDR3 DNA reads TGTGCCAGCAGCCAAGTTCTGGGGACGGGGAACACTGAAGCTTTCTTT. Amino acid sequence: CASSQVLGTGNTEAFF.

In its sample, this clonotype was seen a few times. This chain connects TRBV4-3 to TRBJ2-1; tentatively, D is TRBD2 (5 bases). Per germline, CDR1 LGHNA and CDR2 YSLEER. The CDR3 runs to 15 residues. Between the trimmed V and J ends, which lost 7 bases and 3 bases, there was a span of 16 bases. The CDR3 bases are TGCGCCAGCACCCGAAGCGGACTTGACTACAATGAGCAGTTCTTC. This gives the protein CASTRSGLDYNEQFF.

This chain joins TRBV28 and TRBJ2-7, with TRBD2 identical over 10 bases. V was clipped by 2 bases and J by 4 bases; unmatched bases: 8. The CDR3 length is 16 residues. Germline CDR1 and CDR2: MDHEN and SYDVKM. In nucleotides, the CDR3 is TGTGCCAGCAGTTTAGAAGCGGGAGGGCCCGTTTACGAGCAGTACTTC. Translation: CASSLEAGGPVYEQYF.

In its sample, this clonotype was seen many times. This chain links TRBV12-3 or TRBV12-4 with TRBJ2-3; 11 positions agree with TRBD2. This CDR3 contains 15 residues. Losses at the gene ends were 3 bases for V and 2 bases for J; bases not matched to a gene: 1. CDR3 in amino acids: CASSLTSGTTDTQYF. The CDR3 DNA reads TGTGCCAGCAGTTTGACTAGCGGGACCACAGATACGCAGTATTTT.

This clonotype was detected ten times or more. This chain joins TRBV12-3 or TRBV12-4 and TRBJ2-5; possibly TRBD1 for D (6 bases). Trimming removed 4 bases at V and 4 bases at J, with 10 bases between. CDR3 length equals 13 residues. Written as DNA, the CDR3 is TGTGCCAGCAGTTCTTGGGGGCGAGAGACCCAGTACTTC. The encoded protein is CASSSWGRETQYF.

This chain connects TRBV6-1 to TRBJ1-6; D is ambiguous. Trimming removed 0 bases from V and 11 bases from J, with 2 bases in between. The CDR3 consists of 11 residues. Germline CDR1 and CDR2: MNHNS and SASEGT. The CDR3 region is CASSEAAPLHF. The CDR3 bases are TGTGCCAGCAGTGAAGCGGCACCCCTCCACTTT.

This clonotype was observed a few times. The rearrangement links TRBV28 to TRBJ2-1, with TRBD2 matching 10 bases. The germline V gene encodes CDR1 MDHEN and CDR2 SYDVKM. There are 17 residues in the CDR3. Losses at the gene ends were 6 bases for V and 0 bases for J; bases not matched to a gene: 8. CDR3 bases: TGTGCCAGCAGACCCCCAAGCGGGAGGGCCTCCTACAATGAGCAGTTCTTC. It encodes CASRPPSGRASYNEQFF.

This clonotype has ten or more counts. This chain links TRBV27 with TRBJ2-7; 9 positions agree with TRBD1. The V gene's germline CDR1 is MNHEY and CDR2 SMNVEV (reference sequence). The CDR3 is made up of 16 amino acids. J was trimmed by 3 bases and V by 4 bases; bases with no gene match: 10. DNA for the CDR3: TGTGCCAGCAGTTCTCCTTGGACAGGGGAAGGCTACGAGCAGTACTTC. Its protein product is CASSSPWTGEGYEQYF.

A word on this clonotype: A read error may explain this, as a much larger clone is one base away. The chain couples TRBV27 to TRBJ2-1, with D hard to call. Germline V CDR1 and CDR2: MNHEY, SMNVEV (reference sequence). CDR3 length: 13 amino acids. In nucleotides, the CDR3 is TGTGTCAGCACGTCTAACAACTACAATGAGCAGTTCTTC. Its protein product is CVSTSNNYNEQFF.

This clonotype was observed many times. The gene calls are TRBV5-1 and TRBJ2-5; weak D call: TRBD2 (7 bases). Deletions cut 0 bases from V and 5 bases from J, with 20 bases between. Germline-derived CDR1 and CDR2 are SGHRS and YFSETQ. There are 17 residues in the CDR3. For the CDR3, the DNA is TGCGCCAGCAGCTTGGGGCGGGGGCTTCAGCACGGGGAGACCCAGTACTTC. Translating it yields CASSLGRGLQHGETQYF.

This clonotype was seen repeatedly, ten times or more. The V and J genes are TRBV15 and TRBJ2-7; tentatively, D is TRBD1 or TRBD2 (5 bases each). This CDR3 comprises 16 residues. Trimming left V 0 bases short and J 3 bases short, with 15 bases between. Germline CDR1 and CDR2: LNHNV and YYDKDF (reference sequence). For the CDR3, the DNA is TGTGCCACCAGCAGAGATAAAAGGGACCTCCTCTACGAGCAGTACTTC. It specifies CATSRDKRDLLYEQYF.

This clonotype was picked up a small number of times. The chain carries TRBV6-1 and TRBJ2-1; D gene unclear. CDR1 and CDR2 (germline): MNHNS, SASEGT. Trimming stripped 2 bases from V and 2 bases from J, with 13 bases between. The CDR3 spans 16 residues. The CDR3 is CASSEWASAAYNEQFF. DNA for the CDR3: TGTGCCAGCAGTGAATGGGCCAGCGCAGCCTACAATGAGCAGTTCTTC.

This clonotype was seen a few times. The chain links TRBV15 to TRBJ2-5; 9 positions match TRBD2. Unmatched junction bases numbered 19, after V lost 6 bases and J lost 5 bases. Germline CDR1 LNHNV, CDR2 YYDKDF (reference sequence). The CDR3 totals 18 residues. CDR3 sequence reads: CATRGLRSGRRMGETQYF. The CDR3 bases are TGTGCCACCAGAGGCTTACGTAGCGGGAGAAGAATGGGGGAGACCCAGTACTTC.

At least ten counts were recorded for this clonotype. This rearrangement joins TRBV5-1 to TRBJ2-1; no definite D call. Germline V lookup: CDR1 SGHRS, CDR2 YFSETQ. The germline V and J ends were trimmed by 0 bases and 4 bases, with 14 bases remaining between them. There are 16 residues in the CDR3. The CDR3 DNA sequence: TGCGCCAGCAGCTTGGCGGGCCACCGGATTTACAATGAGCAGTTCTTC. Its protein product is CASSLAGHRIYNEQFF.

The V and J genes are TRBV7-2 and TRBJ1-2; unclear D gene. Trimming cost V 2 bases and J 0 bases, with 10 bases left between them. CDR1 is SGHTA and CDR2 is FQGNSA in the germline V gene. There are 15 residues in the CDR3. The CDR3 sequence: CASSLWELANYGYTF. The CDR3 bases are TGTGCCAGCAGCTTATGGGAGTTAGCTAACTATGGCTACACCTTC.

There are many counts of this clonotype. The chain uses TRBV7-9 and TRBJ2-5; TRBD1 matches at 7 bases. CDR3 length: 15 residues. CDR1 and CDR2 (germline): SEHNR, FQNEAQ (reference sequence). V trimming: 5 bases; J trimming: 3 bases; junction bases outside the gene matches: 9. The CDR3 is CASSLLGGRKETQYF. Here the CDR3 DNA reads TGTGCCAGCAGCCTACTAGGGGGCAGGAAAGAGACCCAGTACTTC. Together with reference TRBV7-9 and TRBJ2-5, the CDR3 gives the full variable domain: DTGVSQNPRHKITKRGQNVTFRCDPISEHNRLYWYRQTLGQGPEFLTYFQNEAQLEKSRLLSDRFSAERPKGSFSTLEIQRTEQGDSAMYLCASSLLGGRKETQYFGPGTRLLVL.

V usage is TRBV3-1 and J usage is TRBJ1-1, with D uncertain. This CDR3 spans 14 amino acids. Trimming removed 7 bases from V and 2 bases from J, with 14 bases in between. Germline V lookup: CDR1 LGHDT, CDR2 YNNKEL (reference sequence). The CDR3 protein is CASTSESANTEAFF. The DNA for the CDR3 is TGTGCCAGCACCTCAGAATCAGCAAACACTGAAGCTTTCTTT.

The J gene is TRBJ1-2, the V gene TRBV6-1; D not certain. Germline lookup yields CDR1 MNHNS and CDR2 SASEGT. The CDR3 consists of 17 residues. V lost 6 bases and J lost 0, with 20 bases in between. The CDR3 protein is CASSPWTRGLANYGYTF. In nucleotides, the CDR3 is TGTGCCAGCAGCCCCTGGACCCGGGGTTTAGCTAACTATGGCTACACCTTC.

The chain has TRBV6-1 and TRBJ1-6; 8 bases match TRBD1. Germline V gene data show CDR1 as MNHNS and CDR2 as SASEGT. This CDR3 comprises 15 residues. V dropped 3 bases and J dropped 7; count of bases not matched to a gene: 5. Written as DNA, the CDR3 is TGTGCCAGCAGTGACAGGGGGCTGAGGAATTCACCCCTCCACTTT. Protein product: CASSDRGLRNSPLHF.

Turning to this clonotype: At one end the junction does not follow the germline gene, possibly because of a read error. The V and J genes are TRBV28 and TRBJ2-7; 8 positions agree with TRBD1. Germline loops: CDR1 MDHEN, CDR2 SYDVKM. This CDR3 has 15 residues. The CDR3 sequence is CASSLRGQGPYGQYF. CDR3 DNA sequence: TGTGCCAGCAGTTTGCGAGGACAGGGTCCCTACGGGCAGTACTTC.

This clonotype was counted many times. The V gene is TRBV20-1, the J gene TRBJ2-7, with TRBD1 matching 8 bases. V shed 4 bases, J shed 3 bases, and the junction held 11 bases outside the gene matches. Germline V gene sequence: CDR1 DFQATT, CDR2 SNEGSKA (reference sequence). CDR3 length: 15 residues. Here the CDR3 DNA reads TGCAGTGCTACGTCCGGGACAGGCAACCTCTACGAGCAGTACTTC. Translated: CSATSGTGNLYEQYF.

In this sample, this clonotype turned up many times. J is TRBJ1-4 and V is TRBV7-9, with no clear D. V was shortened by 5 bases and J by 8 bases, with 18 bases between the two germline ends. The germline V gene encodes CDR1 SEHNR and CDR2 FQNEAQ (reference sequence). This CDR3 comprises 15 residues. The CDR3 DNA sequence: TGTGCCAGCAGCCCCCCGACAAGTGCCGGCGAAAAACTGTTTTTT. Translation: CASSPPTSAGEKLFF. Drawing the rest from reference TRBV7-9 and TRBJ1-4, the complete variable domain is DTGVSQNPRHKITKRGQNVTFRCDPISEHNRLYWYRQTLGQGPEFLTYFQNEAQLEKSRLLSDRFSAERPKGSFSTLEIQRTEQGDSAMYLCASSPPTSAGEKLFFGSGTQLSVL.

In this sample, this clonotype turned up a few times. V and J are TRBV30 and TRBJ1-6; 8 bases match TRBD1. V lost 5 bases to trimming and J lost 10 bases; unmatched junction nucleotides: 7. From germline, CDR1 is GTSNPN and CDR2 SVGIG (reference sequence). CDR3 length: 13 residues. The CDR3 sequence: CAWGQGLKSPLHF. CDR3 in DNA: TGTGCCTGGGGACAGGGATTGAAATCACCCCTCCACTTT.

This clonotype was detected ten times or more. In DNA, the CDR3 is TGTGCCAGCAGTGAAGCGCGTGGGGCAACTAATGAAAAACTGTTTTTT. Its translation: CASSEARGATNEKLFF. The chain has TRBV6-1 and TRBJ1-4, with D uncertain. This CDR3 is built from 16 residues. The ends were cut back, 0 bases at V and 0 bases at J, with 8 bases in the middle. Germline lookup yields CDR1 MNHNS and CDR2 SASEGT.

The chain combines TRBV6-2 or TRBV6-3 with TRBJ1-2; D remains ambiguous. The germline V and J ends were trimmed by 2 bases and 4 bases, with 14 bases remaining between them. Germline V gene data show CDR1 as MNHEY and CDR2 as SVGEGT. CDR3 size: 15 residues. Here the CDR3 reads CASSYNDGDLYGYTF. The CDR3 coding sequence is TGTGCCAGCAGTTACAACGACGGGGATCTCTATGGCTACACCTTC.

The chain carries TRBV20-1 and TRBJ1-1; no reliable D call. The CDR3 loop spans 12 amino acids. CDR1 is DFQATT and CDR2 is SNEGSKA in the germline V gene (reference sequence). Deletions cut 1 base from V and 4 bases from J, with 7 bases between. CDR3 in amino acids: CSARVSGTEAFF. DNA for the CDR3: TGCAGTGCTAGAGTATCTGGCACTGAAGCTTTCTTT.

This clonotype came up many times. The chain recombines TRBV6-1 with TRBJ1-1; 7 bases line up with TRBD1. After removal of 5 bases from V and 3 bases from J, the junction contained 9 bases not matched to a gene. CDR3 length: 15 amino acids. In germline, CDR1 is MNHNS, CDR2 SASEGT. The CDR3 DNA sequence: TGTGCCAGCAGTTATGAGGGGGCCGGGTACACTGAAGCTTTCTTT. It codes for CASSYEGAGYTEAFF.

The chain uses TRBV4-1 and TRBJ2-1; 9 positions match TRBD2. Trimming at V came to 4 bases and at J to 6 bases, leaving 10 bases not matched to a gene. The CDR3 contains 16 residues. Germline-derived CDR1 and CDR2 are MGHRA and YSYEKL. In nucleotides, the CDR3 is TGCGCCAGCAGCCCCTCTCTAGCGGGACTGGGCAATGAGCAGTTCTTC. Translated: CASSPSLAGLGNEQFF.